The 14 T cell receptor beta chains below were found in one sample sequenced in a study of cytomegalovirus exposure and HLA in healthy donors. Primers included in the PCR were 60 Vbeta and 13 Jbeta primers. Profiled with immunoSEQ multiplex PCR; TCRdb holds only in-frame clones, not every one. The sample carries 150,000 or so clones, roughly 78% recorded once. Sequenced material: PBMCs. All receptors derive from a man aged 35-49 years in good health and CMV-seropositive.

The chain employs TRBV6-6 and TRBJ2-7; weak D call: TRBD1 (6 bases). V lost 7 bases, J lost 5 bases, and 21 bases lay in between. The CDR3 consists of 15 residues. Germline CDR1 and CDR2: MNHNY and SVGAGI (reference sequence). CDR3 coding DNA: TGTGCCAGCAATCTTCAGGGGCAAGGATCCCACGAGCAGTACTTC. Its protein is CASNLQGQGSHEQYF.

The CDR3 sequence: CAISERTVYTEAFF. CDR3 nucleotides: TGTGCCATCAGTGAGAGGACAGTTTACACTGAAGCTTTCTTT. This chain links TRBV10-3 with TRBJ1-1, with D perhaps matching TRBD1 (6 bases). CDR1 is ENHRY and CDR2 is SYGVKD in the germline V gene. This CDR3 spans 14 amino acids. Trimming shortened V by 2 bases and J by 3 bases, and 10 bases separated the two germline ends.

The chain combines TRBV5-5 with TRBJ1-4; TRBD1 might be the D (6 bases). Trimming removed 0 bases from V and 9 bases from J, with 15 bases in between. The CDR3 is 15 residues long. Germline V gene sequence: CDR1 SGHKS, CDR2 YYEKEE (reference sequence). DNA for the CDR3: TGTGCCAGCAGCTTGGAAGGGGGGGTTACACAAAAACTGTTTTTT. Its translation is CASSLEGGVTQKLFF.

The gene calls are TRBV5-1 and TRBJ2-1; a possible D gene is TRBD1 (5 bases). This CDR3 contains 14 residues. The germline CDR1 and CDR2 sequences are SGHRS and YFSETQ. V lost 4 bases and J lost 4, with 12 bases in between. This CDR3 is CASSPPSGYNEQFF. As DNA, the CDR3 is TGCGCCAGCAGCCCCCCCTCAGGGTACAATGAGCAGTTCTTC.

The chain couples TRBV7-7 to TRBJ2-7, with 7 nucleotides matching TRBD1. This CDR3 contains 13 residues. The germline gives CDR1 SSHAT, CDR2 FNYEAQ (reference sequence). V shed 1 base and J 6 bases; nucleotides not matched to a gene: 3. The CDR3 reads CASSLDSGGEQYF. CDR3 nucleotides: TGTGCCAGCAGCTTAGACTCAGGGGGCGAGCAGTACTTC. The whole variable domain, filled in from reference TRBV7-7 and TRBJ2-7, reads GAGVSQSPRYKVTKRGQDVTLRCDPISSHATLYWYQQALGQGPEFLTYFNYEAQPDKSGLPSDRFSAERPEGSISTLTIQRTEQRDSAMYRCASSLDSGGEQYFGPGTRLTVT.

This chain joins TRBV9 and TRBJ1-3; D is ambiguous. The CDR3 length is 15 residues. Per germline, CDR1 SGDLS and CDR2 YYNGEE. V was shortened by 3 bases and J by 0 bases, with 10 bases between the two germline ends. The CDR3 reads CASSESTYSGNTIYF. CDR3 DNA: TGTGCCAGCAGCGAAAGTACCTACTCTGGAAACACCATATATTTT.

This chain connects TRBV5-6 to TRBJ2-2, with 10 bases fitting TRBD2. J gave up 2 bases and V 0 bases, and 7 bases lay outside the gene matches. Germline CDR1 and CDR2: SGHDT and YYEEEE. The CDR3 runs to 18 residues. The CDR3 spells CASSLASSGRENTGELFF. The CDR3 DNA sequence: TGTGCCAGCAGCTTGGCGTCCAGCGGGAGGGAAAACACCGGGGAGCTGTTTTTT.

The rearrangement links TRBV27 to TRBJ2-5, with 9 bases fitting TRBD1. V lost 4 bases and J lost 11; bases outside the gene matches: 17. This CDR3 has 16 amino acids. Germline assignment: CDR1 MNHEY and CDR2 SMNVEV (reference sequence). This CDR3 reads CASSWRSAGQGAQQYF. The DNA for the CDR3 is TGTGCCAGCAGTTGGAGATCCGCGGGACAGGGAGCACAACAGTACTTC.

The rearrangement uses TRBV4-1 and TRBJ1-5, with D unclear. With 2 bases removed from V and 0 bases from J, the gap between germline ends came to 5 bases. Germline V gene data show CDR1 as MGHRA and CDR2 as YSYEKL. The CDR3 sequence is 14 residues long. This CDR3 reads CASSQLYSNQPQHF. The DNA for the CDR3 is TGCGCCAGCAGCCAACTGTATAGCAATCAGCCCCAGCATTTT.

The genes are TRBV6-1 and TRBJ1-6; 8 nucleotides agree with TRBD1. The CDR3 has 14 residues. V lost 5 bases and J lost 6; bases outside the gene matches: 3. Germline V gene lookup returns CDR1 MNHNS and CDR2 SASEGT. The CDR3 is CASSLTGVNSPLHF. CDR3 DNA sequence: TGTGCCAGCAGTCTGACAGGGGTTAATTCACCCCTCCACTTT.

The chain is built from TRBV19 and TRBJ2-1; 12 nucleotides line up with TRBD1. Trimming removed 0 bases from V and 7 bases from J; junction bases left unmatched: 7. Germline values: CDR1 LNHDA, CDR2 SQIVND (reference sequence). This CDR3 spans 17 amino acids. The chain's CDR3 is CASSIDSGTGGSNEQFF. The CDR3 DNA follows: TGTGCCAGTAGTATAGACTCAGGGACAGGGGGCTCAAATGAGCAGTTCTTC.

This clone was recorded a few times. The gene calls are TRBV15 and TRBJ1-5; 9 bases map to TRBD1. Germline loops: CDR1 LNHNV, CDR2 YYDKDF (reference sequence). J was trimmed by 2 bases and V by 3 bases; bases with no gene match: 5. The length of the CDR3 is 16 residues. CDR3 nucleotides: TGTGCCACCAGCAGGGACAGGGGCTCGGGCAATCAGCCCCAGCATTTT. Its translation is CATSRDRGSGNQPQHF.

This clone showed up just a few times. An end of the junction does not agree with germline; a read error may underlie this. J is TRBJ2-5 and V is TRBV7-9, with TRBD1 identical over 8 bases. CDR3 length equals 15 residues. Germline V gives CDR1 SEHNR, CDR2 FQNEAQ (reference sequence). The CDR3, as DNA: TGTTCCAGCAGCTTTCTACCGGACAGGGAAGCGGACCAGTACTTC. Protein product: CSSSFLPDREADQYF. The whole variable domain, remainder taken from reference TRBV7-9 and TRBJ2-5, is DTGVSQNPRHKITKRGQNVTFRCDPISEHNRLYWYRQTLGQGPEFLTYFQNEAQLEKSRLLSDRFSAERPKGSFSTLEIQRTEQGDSAMYLCSSSFLPDREADQYFGPGTRLLVL.

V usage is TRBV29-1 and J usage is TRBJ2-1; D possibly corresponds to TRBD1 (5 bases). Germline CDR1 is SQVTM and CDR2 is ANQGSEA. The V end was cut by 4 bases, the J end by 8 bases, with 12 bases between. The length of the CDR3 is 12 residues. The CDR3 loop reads CSVGQGSDEQFF. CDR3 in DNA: TGCAGCGTTGGGCAGGGAAGCGATGAGCAGTTCTTC.